The 7 T cell receptor beta chains reported below all come from one sample, sequenced in a study of shared clonotypes between healthy human individuals. Naive CD8 populations comprised CD45RO-negative cells positively selected for CCR7, excluding terminally differentiated effector memory CD45RA+ cells. Here immunoSEQ multiplex PCR was the method, and the copy in TCRdb shows in-frame clones only, minus some. The data hold approximately 720,000 clones, with 92% observed a single time. The source material was naive CD8+ T cells sorted from blood. The receptor set was obtained from a man in his thirties or forties in good health.

A single count supports this clone. The chain employs TRBV30 and TRBJ2-1; D not certain. CDR1 and CDR2 (germline): GTSNPN, SVGIG (reference sequence). V was trimmed by 3 bases and J by 8 bases, leaving 14 bases between them. This CDR3 spans 13 amino acids. CDR3 amino acids: CAWSASFADEQFF. CDR3 coding DNA: TGTGCCTGGAGCGCCTCGTTTGCGGATGAGCAGTTCTTC.

The chain combines TRBV7-9 with TRBJ2-7; 7 bases line up with TRBD1. The CDR3 sequence is 14 residues long. V dropped 1 base and J dropped 3; count of bases not matched to a gene: 3. Germline V gene lookup returns CDR1 SEHNR and CDR2 FQNEAQ (reference sequence). CDR3 amino acids: CASSLVAGGYEQYF. The CDR3 DNA reads TGTGCCAGCAGCTTAGTTGCAGGGGGCTACGAGCAGTACTTC.

V gene TRBV7-3 combines with J gene TRBJ2-7; D ambiguous. Per the germline V gene, CDR1 is SGHTA and CDR2 is FQGTGA. The CDR3 is 13 residues long. V was clipped by 4 bases and J by 1 base, with 8 bases between them. CDR3 in amino acids: CASSWDISYEQYF. Written as DNA, the CDR3 is TGTGCCAGCAGCTGGGATATATCCTACGAGCAGTACTTC.

The gene calls are TRBV7-8 and TRBJ2-7; D unclear. Trimming removed 1 base from V and 3 bases from J, with 7 bases in between. Germline V CDR1 and CDR2: SGHVS, FQNEAQ. The CDR3 runs to 13 residues. The CDR3 here is CASSLDPDYEQYF. Written as DNA, the CDR3 is TGTGCCAGCAGCTTAGATCCAGACTACGAGCAGTACTTC.

The V call is TRBV9, the J call TRBJ2-5; D is undetermined. The CDR3 has 14 residues. V was trimmed by 0 bases and J by 4 bases, leaving 10 bases between them. The germline CDR1 and CDR2 sequences are SGDLS and YYNGEE. The DNA for the CDR3 is TGTGCCAGCAGCGTAGATGGTCTCAGAGAGACCCAGTACTTC. It encodes CASSVDGLRETQYF.

The CDR3 DNA follows: TGTGCCAGCAGCTCTAGCACAGATACGCAGTATTTT. It yields the protein CASSSSTDTQYF. The gene calls are TRBV7-3 and TRBJ2-3; unclear D gene. Trimming left V 4 bases short and J 0 bases short, with 2 bases between. Germline V gene data show CDR1 as SGHTA and CDR2 as FQGTGA. CDR3 length equals 12 residues.

This rearrangement joins TRBV11-3 to TRBJ2-7; TRBD1 matches 7 bases. The CDR3 consists of 13 residues. V lost 5 bases and J lost 6; bases outside the gene matches: 7. From germline, CDR1 is SGHNT and CDR2 YENEEA. The CDR3 DNA follows: TGTGCCAGCAGCCCCAGACAGGGCTCCGAGCAGTACTTC. Translating it yields CASSPRQGSEQYF.